This TCR beta chain was profiled in a study of blood T cell repertoires in COVID-19. Overall study context: Whether acute or convalescent, the COVID-19 samples came from the United States, Italy and Spain.

Under the authors' procedure: Counts of nucleated cells, estimated from reference gene primer amplification, were obtained. Assay used: immunoSEQ multiplex PCR; TCRdb lists only in-frame clones, some missing. That table gives V, J and clone size, and the DNA gave D and trimming. The sample shows 230,000 or so clones, more than 85% of them seen only once. CDR1 and CDR2 from the germline V gene are LNHDA and SQIVND (reference sequence). This CDR3 spans 18 amino acids. V was pared by 2 bases and J by 3 bases, with 9 bases of the junction left unmatched. The chain recombines TRBV19 with TRBJ1-5; 11 bases match TRBD1. What was sequenced was peripheral blood. The sequence came from a man aged 35 to 55 with active or convalescent COVID-19. CDR3 nucleotide sequence: TGTGCCAGTAGTATAACGGGACAGGGGGGCGGCGTCAATCAGCCCCAGCATTTT. It encodes CASSITGQGGGVNQPQHF.